This is a list of T cell receptor beta chains from one sample in a study of beta chain features in type 1 diabetes. This table comes from immunoSEQ multiplex PCR, and its TCRdb copy is limited to in-frame clones, with some not included. The sample includes some 48,000 clones, roughly 45% seen only once; the top ten take less than 0.15%. Sequencing was carried out using stem cell memory CD4+ T cells from blood. The receptors shown here come from a man between 25 and 39 years old with type 1 diabetes. Both conserved end residues are part of each CDR3. D genes are given only for firm matches. Not all rows give a size; the values are once, few, many and, for expanded clones, a class.

CDR3aa: CASSSPGQDLSYGYTF
CDR3nt: TGTGCCAGCAGTTCCCCGGGACAGGACCTTTCCTATGGCTACACCTTC
abundance: few
d_gene: TRBD1
j_gene: TRBJ1-2
v_gene: TRBV28

CDR3aa: CASSQDLYGYTF
CDR3nt: TGTGCCAGCAGCCAGGATCTCTATGGCTACACCTTC
abundance: .
d_gene: .
j_gene: TRBJ1-2
v_gene: TRBV5-6

CDR3aa: CASTLDRVAYEQYF
CDR3nt: TGTGCCAGCACCTTGGACAGGGTAGCCTACGAGCAGTACTTC
abundance: .
d_gene: TRBD1
j_gene: TRBJ2-7
v_gene: TRBV2

CDR3aa: CSAEGDREAFF
CDR3nt: TGCAGTGCTGAAGGAGACAGAGAAGCTTTCTTT
abundance: .
d_gene: .
j_gene: TRBJ1-1
v_gene: TRBV20-1

CDR3aa: CASRVGQFQQYF
CDR3nt: TGTGCCAGCAGGGTGGGACAGTTCCAGCAGTACTTC
abundance: few
d_gene: TRBD1
j_gene: TRBJ2-7
v_gene: TRBV2

CDR3aa: CASSQANRAQETQYF
CDR3nt: TGCGCCAGCAGCCAAGCTAACAGGGCCCAAGAGACCCAGTACTTC
abundance: .
d_gene: .
j_gene: TRBJ2-5
v_gene: TRBV4-3

CDR3aa: CASSRELSYEQYF
CDR3nt: TGTGCCAGCAGCCGAGAGCTTTCCTACGAGCAGTACTTC
abundance: few
d_gene: .
j_gene: TRBJ2-7
v_gene: TRBV7-2

CDR3aa: CATSTTPGLNTEAFF
CDR3nt: TGTGCCACCAGCACCACCCCGGGGTTGAACACTGAAGCTTTCTTT
abundance: .
d_gene: .
j_gene: TRBJ1-1
v_gene: TRBV15

CDR3aa: CAWSTRDSAEAFF
CDR3nt: TGTGCCTGGAGTACCCGGGACTCCGCTGAAGCTTTCTTT
abundance: few
d_gene: .
j_gene: TRBJ1-1
v_gene: TRBV30

CDR3aa: CASSQTSGKLSTEQYF
CDR3nt: TGTGCCAGCAGCCAGACTAGCGGAAAGTTATCTACCGAGCAGTACTTC
abundance: .
d_gene: TRBD2
j_gene: TRBJ2-7
v_gene: TRBV7-8

CDR3aa: CASKIGISTGEAFF
CDR3nt: TGTGCCAGCAAGATAGGTATATCGACGGGTGAAGCTTTCTTT
abundance: few
d_gene: .
j_gene: TRBJ1-1
v_gene: TRBV6-1

CDR3aa: CASVTGLNQPQHF
CDR3nt: TGTGCCAGCGTTACGGGTCTAAATCAGCCCCAGCATTTT
abundance: .
d_gene: .
j_gene: TRBJ1-5
v_gene: TRBV2

CDR3aa: CASSRLAGTYEQYF
CDR3nt: TGTGCCAGTTCTCGATTAGCGGGAACCTACGAGCAGTACTTC
abundance: .
d_gene: TRBD2
j_gene: TRBJ2-7
v_gene: TRBV27

CDR3aa: CASSLVAGKETQYF
CDR3nt: TGCGCCAGCAGCTTAGTAGCGGGAAAAGAGACCCAGTACTTC
abundance: .
d_gene: TRBD2
j_gene: TRBJ2-5
v_gene: TRBV5-1

CDR3aa: CASSPSGTGGEQYF
CDR3nt: TGCGCCAGCAGCCCCAGCGGGACGGGGGGAGAGCAGTACTTC
abundance: .
d_gene: TRBD2
j_gene: TRBJ2-7
v_gene: TRBV5-1

CDR3aa: CATSRERYGRGPNIQYF
CDR3nt: TGTGCCACCAGCAGAGAAAGGTACGGGAGAGGCCCGAACATTCAGTACTTC
abundance: .
d_gene: .
j_gene: TRBJ2-4
v_gene: TRBV15

CDR3aa: CASSLNTGTSTQYF
CDR3nt: TGTGCCAGCAGCTTAAACACCGGGACTAGCACGCAGTATTTT
abundance: .
d_gene: TRBD2
j_gene: TRBJ2-3
v_gene: TRBV7-9

CDR3aa: CASSLVRLANSYAGELFF
CDR3nt: TGCGCCAGCAGCTTGGTTCGGCTAGCTAATTCATATGCCGGGGAGCTGTTTTTT
abundance: .
d_gene: .
j_gene: TRBJ2-2
v_gene: TRBV5-1

CDR3aa: CASSVSTIYEQYF
CDR3nt: TGTGCCAGCAGTGTCTCTACGATCTACGAGCAGTACTTC
abundance: .
d_gene: .
j_gene: TRBJ2-7
v_gene: TRBV6-1

CDR3aa: CASSQVDGGSANTGELFF
CDR3nt: TGTGCCAGCAGCCAAGTGGATGGAGGGAGTGCGAACACCGGGGAGCTGTTTTTT
abundance: .
d_gene: .
j_gene: TRBJ2-2
v_gene: TRBV4-2

CDR3aa: CASSFQGRETQYF
CDR3nt: TGTGCCAGCAGCTTCCAGGGGCGAGAGACCCAGTACTTC
abundance: few
d_gene: .
j_gene: TRBJ2-5
v_gene: TRBV7-2

CDR3aa: CAWSVSGSSDEQYF
CDR3nt: TGTGCCTGGAGTGTAAGCGGGAGTAGCGACGAGCAGTACTTC
abundance: few
d_gene: TRBD2
j_gene: TRBJ2-7
v_gene: TRBV30

CDR3aa: CASSLTANYGYTF
CDR3nt: TGTGCCAGCAGTTTGACAGCCAACTATGGCTACACCTTC
abundance: .
d_gene: .
j_gene: TRBJ1-2
v_gene: TRBV28

CDR3aa: CASRANTEAFF
CDR3nt: TGTGCCAGCAGAGCGAACACTGAAGCTTTCTTT
abundance: few
d_gene: .
j_gene: TRBJ1-1
v_gene: TRBV28

CDR3aa: CSGHLKETQYF
CDR3nt: TGCAGTGGACACCTAAAGGAGACCCAGTACTTC
abundance: few
d_gene: .
j_gene: TRBJ2-5
v_gene: TRBV20-1

CDR3aa: CASSQEWSGEQFF
CDR3nt: TGCGCCAGCAGCCAAGAGTGGTCGGGAGAGCAGTTCTTC
abundance: .
d_gene: .
j_gene: TRBJ2-1
v_gene: TRBV4-1